This T cell receptor (beta chain) appears in the sequencing data of a study of blood T cell repertoires in COVID-19. Across the study: The study drew acute and convalescent COVID-19 samples from the United States, Italy and Spain. The cDNA or gDNA used as material had been derived from T cells, B-cell-depleted T cells, or PBMCs.

In the authors' methods: Estimates of nucleated cell counts were drawn from the amplification of reference gene primers. Libraries were prepared by immunoSEQ multiplex PCR; TCRdb keeps only in-frame clonotypes and omits some of them. That table furnishes V, J and clone size, whereas the DNA furnished D and trimming. The sample records 200,000 to 250,000 clones, under 90% being singletons. The source material was peripheral blood. This receptor was taken from a man aged 30 to 39 with active or convalescent COVID-19.

As DNA, the CDR3 is TGTGCCAGCACAGCGTACAATGAGCAGTTCTTC. This translates into CASTAYNEQFF. The chain has TRBV2 and TRBJ2-1, with no clear D. Germline values: CDR1 SNHLY, CDR2 FYNNEI. The CDR3 is made up of 11 amino acids. Trimming pared 7 bases from V and 4 bases from J, leaving 5 bases between. Full variable domain (remainder filled in from reference TRBV2 and TRBJ2-1): EPEVTQTPSHQVTQMGQEVILRCVPISNHLYFYWYRQILGQKVEFLVSFYNNEISEKSEIFDDQFSVERPDGSNFTLKIRSTKLEDSAMYFCASTAYNEQFFGPGTRLTVL.